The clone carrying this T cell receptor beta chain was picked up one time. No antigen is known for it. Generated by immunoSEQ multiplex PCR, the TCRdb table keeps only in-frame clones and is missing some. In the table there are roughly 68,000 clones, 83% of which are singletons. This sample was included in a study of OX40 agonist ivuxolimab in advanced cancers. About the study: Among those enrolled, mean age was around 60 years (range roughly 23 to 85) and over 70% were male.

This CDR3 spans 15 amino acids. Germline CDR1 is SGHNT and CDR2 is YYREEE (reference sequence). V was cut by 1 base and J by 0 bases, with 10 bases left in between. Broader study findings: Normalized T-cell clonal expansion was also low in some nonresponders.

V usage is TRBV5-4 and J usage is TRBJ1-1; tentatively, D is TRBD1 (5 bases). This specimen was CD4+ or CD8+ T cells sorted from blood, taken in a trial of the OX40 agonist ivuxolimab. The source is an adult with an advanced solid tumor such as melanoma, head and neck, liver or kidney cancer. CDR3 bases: TGTGCCAGCAGCTTGTCAGGGTGGTTGAACACTGAAGCTTTCTTT. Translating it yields CASSLSGWLNTEAFF.